This TCR beta chain was identified during a study of blood T cell repertoires in COVID-19 (dated by TCRdb to 2018 to 2021). Regarding the complete study: The collaborator samples originated in the United States, Italy and Spain and spanned the acute and convalescent phases of COVID-19. The prospective study material was composed of cDNA or gDNA derived from T cells, B-cell-depleted T cells, or PBMCs. Subjects who had been exposed to COVID-19, were actively infected with it, or had recovered from it provided the deeply sampled blood TCRbeta repertoires that made up the dataset. A freely available public database, intended as a resource for researchers studying the immune response to SARS-CoV-2, is where the repertoires were released. Samples came from the ongoing ImmuneRACE study (first 160 participants) plus 1,254 subjects from 6 global collaborators. A de-identified subject ID, COVID-19 status, age in years and sex were almost always included in the sample metadata. Where available, HLA class I and class II types were taken from metadata supplied by the sample provider and were not determined by assay-based typing.

To note about this clone: Its antigen is unknown. It has no much larger one-base neighbor in the sample; base qualities were not kept.

One collaborating source in Seattle enrolled patients during active infection and followed them longitudinally through the course of disease. Each collaborating institution followed its own protocols to collect whole blood in K2EDTA tubes. For TCRbeta analysis, collaborators shipped samples as frozen whole blood, isolated PBMCs, or DNA extracted from either of those sample types. TCRbeta CDR3 regions were amplified from genomic DNA using the immunoSEQ Assay, a bias-controlled multiplex PCR. Processing in the source paper ran as follows. Within the assay, amplification of reference gene primers was used to estimate how many nucleated cells each sample contained. Sequence reads were collapsed and filtered to measure the absolute abundance of every unique TCRbeta CDR3 rearrangement. For each sample, productive Simpson clonality was calculated by taking the square root of Simpson's diversity index across productive rearrangements. TCRdb limited this immuneACCESS table to in-frame rearrangements with V and J called. A share of clones is missing; checked studies link under half to unresolved V genes, and the rest is unexplained. For V, J and clone size, that table is used; D and trimming come from the DNA. The sample contains a few hundred thousand clones, over 80% of them found a single time. 5.5% to 8% of the sample is held by the ten biggest clonotypes.

Between the V and J ends, shortened by 7 bases and 7 bases respectively, the junction contains 19 bases. The CDR3 spans 14 residues, from the cysteine through the phenylalanine. Kept here is only the CDR3 DNA, which spans 42 bases and is read in frame from base 1. From a lookup of the germline V gene, CDR1 and CDR2 are LGHNT and FRNRAP. Paper-wide results and their limitations: The quantity of clinical and demographic metadata differed by source and by participant and was supplied without curation.

The source of this sequence is a woman in her forties or fifties with COVID-19, enrolled during active disease. Sequencing was carried out using peripheral blood. The chain joins TRBV12-5 to TRBJ1-2; D gene: possibly TRBD1, on 6 matching bases. The CDR3 protein: CASALRGIITGYTF. The sequence in DNA is TGTGCTAGTGCCCTAAGGGGGATCATCACTGGCTACACCTTC.